These T cell receptor beta chains were read from a single sample in a study of cytomegalovirus exposure and HLA in healthy donors. Assay used: immunoSEQ multiplex PCR; TCRdb lists only in-frame clones, some missing. Of about 150,000 clones listed, around 79% are singletons. The specimen was PBMCs. These receptors all come from a man aged 25 to 45 in good health and CMV-seropositive. The CDR3 runs from the conserved cysteine through the conserved F or W. D genes are given only for firm matches. Rows may omit the clone size; those that give it use once, few, many or a size class.

V gene: TRBV19
clone size: NA
D gene: NA
J gene: TRBJ2-1
CDR3 protein: CASSIDIGRDGNEQFF
CDR3 DNA: TGTGCCAGTAGTATAGATATCGGCAGGGATGGGAATGAGCAGTTCTTC

V gene: TRBV2
clone size: NA
D gene: NA
J gene: TRBJ2-5
CDR3 protein: CASTDWEVETQYF
CDR3 DNA: TGTGCCAGCACGGATTGGGAGGTGGAGACCCAGTACTTC

V gene: TRBV6-5
clone size: NA
D gene: NA
J gene: TRBJ1-6
CDR3 protein: CASSYSIRRQNSPLHF
CDR3 DNA: TGTGCCAGCAGTTACTCGATAAGGAGGCAGAATTCACCCCTCCACTTT

V gene: TRBV27
clone size: NA
D gene: TRBD2
J gene: TRBJ2-5
CDR3 protein: CASRYFSGAQTQYF
CDR3 DNA: TGTGCCAGCAGGTACTTTAGCGGGGCACAGACCCAGTACTTC

V gene: TRBV28
clone size: NA
D gene: NA
J gene: TRBJ1-1
CDR3 protein: CASHGLGSHTEAFF
CDR3 DNA: TGTGCCAGCCACGGTTTGGGCAGCCACACTGAAGCTTTCTTT

V gene: TRBV13
clone size: NA
D gene: NA
J gene: TRBJ1-1
CDR3 protein: CASSLGGKNTEAFF
CDR3 DNA: TGTGCCAGCAGCTTAGGCGGGAAGAACACTGAAGCTTTCTTT

V gene: TRBV9
clone size: NA
D gene: TRBD1
J gene: TRBJ2-7
CDR3 protein: CASGTGGPYEQYF
CDR3 DNA: TGTGCCAGCGGTACAGGGGGCCCCTACGAGCAGTACTTC

V gene: TRBV30
clone size: NA
D gene: TRBD2
J gene: TRBJ2-7
CDR3 protein: CAWSPASGSLSEQYF
CDR3 DNA: TGTGCCTGGAGTCCGGCTAGCGGGAGTTTGAGCGAGCAGTACTTC

V gene: TRBV30
clone size: NA
D gene: NA
J gene: TRBJ2-7
CDR3 protein: CAWSVAVSSYEQYF
CDR3 DNA: TGTGCCTGGAGTGTAGCCGTGAGCTCCTACGAGCAGTACTTC

V gene: TRBV5-6
clone size: NA
D gene: TRBD2
J gene: TRBJ2-1
CDR3 protein: CASSLLSGGYNEQFF
CDR3 DNA: TGTGCCAGCAGCTTGCTTAGCGGGGGGTACAATGAGCAGTTCTTC

V gene: TRBV5-8
clone size: NA
D gene: TRBD1
J gene: TRBJ2-2
CDR3 protein: CASSPGTATGELFF
CDR3 DNA: TGTGCCAGCAGCCCCGGGACAGCAACCGGGGAGCTGTTTTTT

V gene: TRBV28
clone size: NA
D gene: NA
J gene: TRBJ2-7
CDR3 protein: CASTWAYEQYF
CDR3 DNA: TGTGCCAGCACCTGGGCGTACGAGCAGTACTTC

V gene: TRBV30
clone size: NA
D gene: NA
J gene: TRBJ1-1
CDR3 protein: CAWTGGALGTEAFF
CDR3 DNA: TGTGCCTGGACGGGGGGGGCGCTGGGCACTGAAGCTTTCTTT

V gene: TRBV6-5
clone size: NA
D gene: TRBD1
J gene: TRBJ1-2
CDR3 protein: CASRAGTGAYYGYTF
CDR3 DNA: TGTGCCAGCAGGGCCGGGACAGGAGCCTACTATGGCTACACCTTC

V gene: TRBV18
clone size: once
D gene: NA
J gene: TRBJ1-1
CDR3 protein: CASSLLLKNTEAFF
CDR3 DNA: TGTGCCAGCTCACTTCTTTTAAAGAACACTGAAGCTTTCTTT